These T cell receptor beta chains were read from a single sample in a study of T-cell reconstitution after alpha-beta-depleted transplantation in children. TCRdb processed the PCR reads anew with MiXCR; each CDR3 protein has one entry. Of about 300,000 distinct CDR3 sequences in the sample, roughly a tenth were seen once. Specimen: PBMCs, collected before TCRalphabeta/CD19-depleted stem cell transplant. These receptors all come from a boy under three years old with acute myeloid leukemia, due to receive a stem cell transplant. Each CDR3 is given with its conserved first and last residue. Each record gives: J gene, V gene, CDR3 length, D gene, clone size, CDR3 protein, CDR3 DNA. The D gene is left open where the match is weak. Part of the rows lack a size; the others show once, few, many or a class for expanded clones.

TRBJ2-7	TRBV6-5	12	TRBD1	many	CASNRQGYEQYF	TGTGCCAGCAATAGACAGGGCTACGAGCAGTACTTC
TRBJ2-3	TRBV5-1	16	TRBD2	many	CASSRTLAGATDTQYF	TGCGCCAGCAGCAGGACCCTAGCGGGGGCCACAGATACGCAGTATTTT
TRBJ2-1	TRBV5-1	15	.	many	CASNGGGLSYNEQFF	TGCGCCAGCAACGGAGGGGGACTCTCCTACAATGAGCAGTTCTTC
TRBJ2-7	TRBV27	13	.	many	CASSPEGSYEQYF	TGTGCCAGCAGTCCTGAGGGGTCCTACGAGCAGTACTTC
TRBJ2-3	TRBV29-1	12	.	.	CSALGAADTQYF	TGCAGCGCCCTAGGGGCAGCAGATACGCAGTATTTT
TRBJ1-2	TRBV28	11	.	many	CASGPNYGYTF	TGTGCCAGCGGGCCCAACTATGGCTACACCTTC
TRBJ2-3	TRBV7-3	13	.	many	CASSRGRTDTQYF	TGTGCCAGCAGCCGAGGACGCACAGATACGCAGTATTTT
TRBJ2-1	TRBV12-3/TRBV12-4	12	.	many	CASSLRNNEQFF	TGTGCCAGCAGTCTCAGGAACAATGAGCAGTTCTTC
TRBJ2-3	TRBV7-8	16	TRBD2	many	CASTARTSGSTDTQYF	TGTGCCAGCACCGCGCGGACTAGCGGGAGCACAGATACGCAGTATTTT
TRBJ2-1	TRBV9	14	.	many	CASSVWDTTNEQFF	TGTGCCAGCAGCGTATGGGACACAACTAATGAGCAGTTCTTC
TRBJ2-7	TRBV3-1	17	.	.	CASSQGTPGDPSDEQYF	TGTGCCAGCAGCCAAGGAACCCCGGGGGACCCCTCGGACGAGCAGTACTTC
TRBJ1-6	TRBV7-2	14	.	few	CASSPPRDKGPLHF	TGTGCCAGCAGCCCACCCCGAGATAAAGGGCCCCTCCACTTT
TRBJ2-5	TRBV19	14	.	few	CASSPTAGRKTQYF	TGTGCCAGTAGTCCAACCGCGGGGCGTAAGACCCAGTACTTC
TRBJ2-1	TRBV28	11	.	many	CASSWANEQFF	TGTGCCAGCAGTTGGGCCAATGAGCAGTTCTTC
TRBJ1-5	TRBV12-3/TRBV12-4	12	.	many	CASSLGNQPQHF	TGTGCCAGCAGCTTAGGTAATCAGCCCCAGCATTTT
TRBJ2-4	TRBV4-2	16	.	many	CASSSRSNLAKNIQYF	TGTGCCAGCAGCTCACGGAGCAATCTAGCCAAAAACATTCAGTACTTC
TRBJ2-7	TRBV7-7	16	.	few	CASSPEAGRVAYEQYF	TGTGCTAGCAGCCCTGAGGCCGGCAGGGTGGCCTACGAGCAGTACTTC
TRBJ1-5	TRBV12-3/TRBV12-4	13	.	many	CASSQDANQPQHF	TGTGCCAGCAGTCAGGACGCGAATCAGCCCCAGCATTTT
TRBJ2-7	TRBV28	15	TRBD1	many	CASSDGTETSYEQYF	TGTGCCAGCAGTGATGGGACAGAAACGTCCTACGAGCAGTACTTC
TRBJ2-3	TRBV27	15	TRBD2	.	CASLPRGGGGDTQYF	TGTGCCAGCCTTCCCCGCGGGGGGGGTGGAGATACGCAGTATTTT
TRBJ2-7	TRBV7-6	13	.	many	CASSIGGSYEQYF	TGTGCCAGCAGCATAGGTGGCTCCTACGAGCAGTACTTC
TRBJ2-1	TRBV7-9	16	.	few	CASSLGETRAYNEQFF	TGTGCCAGCAGCTTAGGGGAGACTAGAGCCTACAATGAGCAGTTCTTC
TRBJ1-5	TRBV7-9	13	.	many	CASSSTGNQPQHF	TGTGCCAGCAGTTCTACAGGGAACCAGCCCCAGCATTTT
TRBJ1-1	TRBV7-2	13	.	many	CASSLYPNTEAFF	TGTGCCAGCAGCTTATATCCGAACACTGAAGCTTTCTTT
TRBJ2-7	TRBV10-3	12	.	once	CAIMGDNYEQYF	TGTGCCATCATGGGAGACAACTACGAGCAGTACTTC
TRBJ1-5	TRBV20-1	17	TRBD1	many	CSAVTGTGSFSNQPQHF	TGCAGTGCTGTGACCGGGACAGGGAGCTTCAGCAATCAGCCCCAGCATTTT
TRBJ2-1	TRBV12-3/TRBV12-4	15	TRBD2	many	CASREGTSGSNEQFF	TGTGCCAGCAGGGAGGGAACGAGCGGGAGCAATGAGCAGTTCTTC
TRBJ2-1	TRBV28	16	TRBD2	.	CASSSSGTRVHNEQFF	TGTGCCAGCAGTTCGTCCGGGACTAGAGTGCACAATGAGCAGTTCTTC
TRBJ2-7	TRBV20-1	14	.	many	CSARDQGVGYEQYF	TGCAGTGCTAGAGACCAGGGAGTAGGCTACGAGCAGTACTTC
TRBJ2-1	TRBV11-2	20	TRBD2	many	CASSLDETGTKREGYNEQFF	TGTGCCAGCAGCTTAGATGAGACAGGCACTAAGCGGGAGGGCTACAATGAGCAGTTCTTC
TRBJ2-3	TRBV7-3	14	.	many	CASSPHPYEDTQYF	TGTGCCAGCAGCCCTCACCCGTATGAAGATACGCAGTATTTT
TRBJ1-3	TRBV12-3/TRBV12-4	14	TRBD1	many	CASSLTTGGNTIYF	TGTGCCAGCAGCCTCACGACAGGGGGAAACACCATATATTTT
TRBJ2-1	TRBV10-2	16	.	many	CASSEGAGYSYNEQFF	TGCGCCAGCAGTGAAGGAGCGGGCTACTCCTACAATGAGCAGTTCTTC
TRBJ2-7	TRBV12-3/TRBV12-4	16	.	many	CASSFVGGPSSYEQYF	TGTGCCAGCAGTTTCGTCGGGGGGCCGAGCTCCTACGAGCAGTACTTC
TRBJ2-7	TRBV20-1	15	.	.	CSARDGAGASYEQYF	TGCAGTGCTAGAGATGGGGCAGGGGCTAGTTACGAGCAGTACTTC
TRBJ1-1	TRBV5-1	15	.	many	CASSSPGVGLTEAFF	TGCGCCAGCAGCTCACCAGGGGTGGGGCTTACTGAAGCTTTCTTT
TRBJ1-5	TRBV19	14	TRBD1	few	CASSEDRGALPQHF	TGTGCCAGTAGCGAGGACAGGGGGGCGTTGCCCCAGCATTTT
TRBJ2-5	TRBV28	14	TRBD1	many	CASSFQGARETQYF	TGTGCCAGCAGTTTCCAGGGGGCTCGGGAGACCCAGTACTTC
TRBJ2-3	TRBV28	15	TRBD1	.	CASSSRDRGLSTQYF	TGTGCCAGCAGCTCCCGGGACAGGGGGCTCTCTACGCAGTATTTT
TRBJ2-1	TRBV25-1	20	TRBD2	many	CASSEYIPGISGPSYNEQFF	TGTGCCAGCAGTGAATATATTCCGGGGATTAGCGGGCCCTCCTACAATGAGCAGTTCTTC
TRBJ2-5	TRBV5-1	14	.	many	CASSFQGVIETQYF	TGCGCCAGCAGCTTTCAGGGAGTGATAGAGACCCAGTACTTC
TRBJ2-7	TRBV15	12	TRBD1	many	CATGTGAYEQYF	TGTGCCACCGGGACAGGAGCCTACGAGCAGTACTTC
TRBJ2-5	TRBV5-1	15	.	.	CASTTGDLGQETQYF	TGCGCCAGCACCACAGGGGACTTAGGCCAAGAGACCCAGTACTTC
TRBJ2-1	TRBV11-2	19	.	.	CASSLDSRGALTSYNEQFF	TGTGCCAGCAGCTTAGATTCACGGGGGGCCCTAACCTCCTACAATGAGCAGTTCTTC
TRBJ2-3	TRBV27	14	.	many	CASSARLDTDTQYF	TGTGCCAGCAGTGCGCGGCTTGACACAGATACGCAGTATTTT
TRBJ2-1	TRBV19	14	.	few	CASSDGNFDNEQFF	TGTGCCAGTAGTGACGGGAATTTTGACAATGAGCAGTTCTTC
TRBJ2-7	TRBV7-2	17	.	many	CASTLDARRLVPYEQYF	TGTGCCAGCACCCTAGACGCCCGGCGACTAGTCCCCTACGAGCAGTACTTC